This T cell receptor beta chain was observed in a study of T cells in Graves' hyperthyroidism and ophthalmopathy. The table lists this clonotype with many counts. As yet, its antigen is unknown. Each patient was aged 18 to 65 and had newly diagnosed hyperthyroidism of under 2 months' duration. Diagnosis relied on clinical symptoms, serum thyroxine and TRAb, thyroid ultrasound and orbital computed tomography. Whole-study findings and limits: Blood also contained most expanded thyroid clonotypes above 0.001.

The CDR3 is 15 amino acids. V lost 3 bases and J lost 0, with 12 bases in between. Looked up from germline, CDR1 is DFQATT and CDR2 is SNEGSKA (reference sequence). RNA transcripts gave rise to amplified TCR beta CDR3 regions. A first-round RT-PCR of the TCR CDR3 used the HTBI primer set. TCRdb fed the multiplex PCR reads into MiXCR, producing one record per CDR3 protein. The sample lists about 610,000 distinct CDR3 sequences; under 60% were seen once. The sample comprised peripheral blood or thyroid tissue (not recorded which). The TCR sequence derives from a woman between 18 and 29 years old with Graves' hyperthyroidism. V is TRBV20-1 and J is TRBJ1-5, with D tentatively TRBD1 (5 bases). The CDR3 sequence is CSASNTGASNQPQHF. Here the CDR3 DNA reads TGCAGTGCTAGTAACACAGGAGCTAGCAATCAGCCCCAGCATTTT.